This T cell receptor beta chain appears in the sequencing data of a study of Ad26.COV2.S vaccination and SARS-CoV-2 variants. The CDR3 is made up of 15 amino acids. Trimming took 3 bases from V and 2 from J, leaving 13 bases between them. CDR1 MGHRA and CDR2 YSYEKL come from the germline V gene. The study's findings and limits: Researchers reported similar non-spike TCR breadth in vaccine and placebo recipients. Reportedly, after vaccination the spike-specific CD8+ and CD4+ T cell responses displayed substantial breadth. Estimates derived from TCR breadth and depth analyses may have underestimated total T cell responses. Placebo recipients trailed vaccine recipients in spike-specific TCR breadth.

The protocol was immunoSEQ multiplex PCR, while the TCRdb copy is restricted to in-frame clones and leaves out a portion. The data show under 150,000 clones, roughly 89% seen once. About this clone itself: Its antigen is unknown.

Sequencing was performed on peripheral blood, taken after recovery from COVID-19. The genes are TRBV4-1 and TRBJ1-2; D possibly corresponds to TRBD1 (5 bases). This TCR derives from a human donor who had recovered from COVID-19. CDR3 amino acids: CASSQMETVNYGYTF. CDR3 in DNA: TGCGCCAGCAGCCAGATGGAGACAGTAAACTATGGCTACACCTTC.